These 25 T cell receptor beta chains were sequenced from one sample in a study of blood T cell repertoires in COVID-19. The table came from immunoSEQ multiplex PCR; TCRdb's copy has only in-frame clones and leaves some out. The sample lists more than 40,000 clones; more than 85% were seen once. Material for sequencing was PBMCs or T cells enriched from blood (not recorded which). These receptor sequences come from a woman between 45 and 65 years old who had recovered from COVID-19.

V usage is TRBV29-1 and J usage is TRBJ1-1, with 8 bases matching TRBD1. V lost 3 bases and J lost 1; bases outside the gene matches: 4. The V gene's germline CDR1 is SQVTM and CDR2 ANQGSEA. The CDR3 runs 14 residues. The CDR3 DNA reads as TGCAGCGTTGAGTGGACAGGGAGGAACACTGAAGCTTTCTTT. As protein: CSVEWTGRNTEAFF.

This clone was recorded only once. DNA for the CDR3: TGTGCCAGCAGTCGACAGCTTGATAATTCACCCCTCCACTTT. Translation gives CASSRQLDNSPLHF. This sequence joins TRBV6-2 or TRBV6-3 and TRBJ1-6; possibly TRBD1 for D (5 bases). The CDR3 contains 14 residues. Per the germline V gene, CDR1 is MNHEY and CDR2 is SVGEGT. V was clipped by 5 bases and J by 5 bases, with 10 bases between them.

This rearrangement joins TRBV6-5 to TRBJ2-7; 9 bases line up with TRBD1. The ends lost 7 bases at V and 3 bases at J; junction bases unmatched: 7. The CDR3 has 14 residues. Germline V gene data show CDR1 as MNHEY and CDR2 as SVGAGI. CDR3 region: CASNLGQGLYEQYF. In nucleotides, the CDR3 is TGTGCCAGCAACCTGGGACAGGGCCTCTACGAGCAGTACTTC.

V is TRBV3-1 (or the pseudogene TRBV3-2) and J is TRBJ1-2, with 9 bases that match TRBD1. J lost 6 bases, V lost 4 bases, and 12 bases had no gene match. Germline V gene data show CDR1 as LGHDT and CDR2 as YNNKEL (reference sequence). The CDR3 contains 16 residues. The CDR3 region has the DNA TGTGCCAGCAGCCCCTTACTTTCACAGGGGGCGGATGGCTACACCTTC. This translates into CASSPLLSQGADGYTF.

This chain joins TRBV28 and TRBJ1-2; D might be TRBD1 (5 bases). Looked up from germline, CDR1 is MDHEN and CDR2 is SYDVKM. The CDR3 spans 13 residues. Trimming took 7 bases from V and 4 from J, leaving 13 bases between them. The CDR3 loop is CASTSQGVYGYTF. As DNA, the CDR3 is TGTGCCAGCACCTCGCAGGGTGTCTATGGCTACACCTTC.

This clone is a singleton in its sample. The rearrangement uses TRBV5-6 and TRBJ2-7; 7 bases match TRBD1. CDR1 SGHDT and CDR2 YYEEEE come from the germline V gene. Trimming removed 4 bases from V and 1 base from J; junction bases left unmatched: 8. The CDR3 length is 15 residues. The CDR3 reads CASSRRDSLSYEQYF. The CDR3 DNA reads TGTGCCAGCAGCAGACGGGACAGCCTTTCCTACGAGCAGTACTTC.

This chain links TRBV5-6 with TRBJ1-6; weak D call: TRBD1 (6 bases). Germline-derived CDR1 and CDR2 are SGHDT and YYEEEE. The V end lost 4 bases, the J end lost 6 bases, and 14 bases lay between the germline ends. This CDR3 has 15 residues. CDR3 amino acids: CASSKRGIPNSPLHF. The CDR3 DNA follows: TGTGCCAGCAGCAAAAGGGGGATCCCTAATTCACCCCTCCACTTT.

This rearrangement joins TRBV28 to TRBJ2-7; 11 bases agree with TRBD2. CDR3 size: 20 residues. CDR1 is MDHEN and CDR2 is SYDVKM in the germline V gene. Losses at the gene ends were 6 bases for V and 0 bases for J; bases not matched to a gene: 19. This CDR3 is CASSLYLRTSGSSSSYEQYF. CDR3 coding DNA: TGTGCCAGCAGCCTATACCTAAGGACTAGCGGGTCCAGTAGCTCCTACGAGCAGTACTTC.

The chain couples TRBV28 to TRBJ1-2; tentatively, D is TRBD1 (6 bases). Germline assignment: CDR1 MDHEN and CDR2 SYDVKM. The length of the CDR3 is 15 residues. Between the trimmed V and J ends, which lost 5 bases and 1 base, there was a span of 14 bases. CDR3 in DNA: TGTGCCAGCAGTACCGGGACAAGTATTAACTATGGCTACACCTTC. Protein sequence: CASSTGTSINYGYTF.

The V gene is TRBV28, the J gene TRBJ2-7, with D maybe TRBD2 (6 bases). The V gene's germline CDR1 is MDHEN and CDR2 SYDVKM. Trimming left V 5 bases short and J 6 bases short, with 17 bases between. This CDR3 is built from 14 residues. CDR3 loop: CASSPTTSRGEQYF. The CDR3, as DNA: TGTGCCAGCAGTCCTACTACTAGCCGAGGCGAGCAGTACTTC.

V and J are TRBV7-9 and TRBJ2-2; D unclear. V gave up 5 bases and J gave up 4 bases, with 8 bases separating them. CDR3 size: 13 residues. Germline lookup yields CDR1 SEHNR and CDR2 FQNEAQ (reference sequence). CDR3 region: CASSHFTTGELFF. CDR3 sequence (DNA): TGTGCCAGCAGCCACTTCACCACCGGGGAGCTGTTTTTT.

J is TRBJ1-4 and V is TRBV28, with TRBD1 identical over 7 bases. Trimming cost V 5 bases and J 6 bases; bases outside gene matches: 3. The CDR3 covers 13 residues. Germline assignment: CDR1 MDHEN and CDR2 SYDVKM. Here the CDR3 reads CASSLDRDEKLFF. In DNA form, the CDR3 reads TGTGCCAGCAGTCTAGACAGGGATGAAAAACTGTTTTTT.

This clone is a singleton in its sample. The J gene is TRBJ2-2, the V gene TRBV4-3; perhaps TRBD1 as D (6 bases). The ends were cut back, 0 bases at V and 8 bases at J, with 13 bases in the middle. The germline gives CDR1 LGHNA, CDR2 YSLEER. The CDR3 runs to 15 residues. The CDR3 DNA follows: TGCGCCAGCAGCCAAGAGGTTCAGGGGACGGGGGAGCTGTTTTTT. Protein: CASSQEVQGTGELFF.

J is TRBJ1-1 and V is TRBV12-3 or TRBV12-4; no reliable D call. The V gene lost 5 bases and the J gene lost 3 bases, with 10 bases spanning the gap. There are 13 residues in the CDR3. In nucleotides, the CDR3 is TGTGCCAGCAGTCTATTAACGGACACTGAAGCTTTCTTT. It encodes CASSLLTDTEAFF.

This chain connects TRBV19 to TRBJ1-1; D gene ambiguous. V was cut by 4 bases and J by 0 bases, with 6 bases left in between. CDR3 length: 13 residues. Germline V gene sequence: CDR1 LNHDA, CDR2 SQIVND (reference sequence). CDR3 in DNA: TGTGCCAGTAGTACTCAGGTGAACACTGAAGCTTTCTTT. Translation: CASSTQVNTEAFF.

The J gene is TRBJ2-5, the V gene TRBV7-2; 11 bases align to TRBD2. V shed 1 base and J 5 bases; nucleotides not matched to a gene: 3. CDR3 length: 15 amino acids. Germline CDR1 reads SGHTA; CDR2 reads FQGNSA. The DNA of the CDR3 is TGTGCCAGCAGCTTAGAGGGACTAGCGGCGGAGACCCAGTACTTC. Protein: CASSLEGLAAETQYF.

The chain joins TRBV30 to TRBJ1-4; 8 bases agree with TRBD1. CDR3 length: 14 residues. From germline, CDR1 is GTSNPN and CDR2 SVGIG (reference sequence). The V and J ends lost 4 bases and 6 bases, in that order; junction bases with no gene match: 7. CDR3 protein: CAWNSAGGDEKLFF. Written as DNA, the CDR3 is TGTGCCTGGAATAGCGCAGGGGGCGATGAAAAACTGTTTTTT.

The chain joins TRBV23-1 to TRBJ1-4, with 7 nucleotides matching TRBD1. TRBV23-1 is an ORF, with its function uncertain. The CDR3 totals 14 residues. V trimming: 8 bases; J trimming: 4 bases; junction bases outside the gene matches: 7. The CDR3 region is CASSQGLGNEKLFF. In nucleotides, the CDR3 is TGCGCCAGCTCACAGGGGCTTGGTAATGAAAAACTGTTTTTT.

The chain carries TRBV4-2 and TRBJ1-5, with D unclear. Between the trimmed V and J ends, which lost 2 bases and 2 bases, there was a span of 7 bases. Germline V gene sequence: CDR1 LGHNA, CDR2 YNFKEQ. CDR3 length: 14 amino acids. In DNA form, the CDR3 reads TGTGCCAGCAGCCAATGGTCGGGCAATCAGCCCCAGCATTTT. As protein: CASSQWSGNQPQHF.

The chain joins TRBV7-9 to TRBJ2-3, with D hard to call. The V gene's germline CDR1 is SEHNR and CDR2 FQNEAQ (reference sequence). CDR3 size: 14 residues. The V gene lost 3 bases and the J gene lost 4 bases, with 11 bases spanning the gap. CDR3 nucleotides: TGTGCCAGCAGCTTTGGGCCGACACCAGATACGCAGTATTTT. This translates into CASSFGPTPDTQYF.

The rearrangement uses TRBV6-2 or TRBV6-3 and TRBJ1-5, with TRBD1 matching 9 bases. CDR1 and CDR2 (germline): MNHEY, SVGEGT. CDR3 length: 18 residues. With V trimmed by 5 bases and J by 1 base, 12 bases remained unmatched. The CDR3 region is CASSPLTGGWASNQPQHF. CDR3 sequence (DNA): TGTGCCAGCAGTCCCCTGACAGGGGGATGGGCGAGCAATCAGCCCCAGCATTTT.

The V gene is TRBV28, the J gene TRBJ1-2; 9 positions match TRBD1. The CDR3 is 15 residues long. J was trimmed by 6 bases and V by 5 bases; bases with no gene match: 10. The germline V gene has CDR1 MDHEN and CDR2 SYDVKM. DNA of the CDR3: TGTGCCAGCAGTACTCCCGGGACAGGGAGCAATGGCTACACCTTC. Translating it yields CASSTPGTGSNGYTF.

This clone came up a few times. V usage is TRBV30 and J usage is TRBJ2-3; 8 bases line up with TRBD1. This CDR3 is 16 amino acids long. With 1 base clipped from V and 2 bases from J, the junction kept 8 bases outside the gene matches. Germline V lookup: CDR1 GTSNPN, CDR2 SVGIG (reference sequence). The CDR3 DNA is TGTGCCTGGAGTGGACAGGGGTCACTATTCACAGATACGCAGTATTTT. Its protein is CAWSGQGSLFTDTQYF.

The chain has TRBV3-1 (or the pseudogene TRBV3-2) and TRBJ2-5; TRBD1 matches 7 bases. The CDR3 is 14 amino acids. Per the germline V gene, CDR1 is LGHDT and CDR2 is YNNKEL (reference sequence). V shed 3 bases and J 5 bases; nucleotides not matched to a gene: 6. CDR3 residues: CASSQTGKGETQYF. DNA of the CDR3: TGTGCCAGCAGCCAGACAGGGAAAGGGGAGACCCAGTACTTC.

The DNA for the CDR3 is TGTGCCAGCAGCTTGGACAGTATCTATGGCTACACCTTC. It specifies CASSLDSIYGYTF. V and J are TRBV7-2 and TRBJ1-2; a possible D gene is TRBD1 (6 bases). Germline CDR1 reads SGHTA; CDR2 reads FQGNSA. This CDR3 is built from 13 residues. V was shortened by 3 bases and J by 4 bases, with 9 bases between the two germline ends. Full variable domain (outside the CDR3, taken from reference TRBV7-2 and TRBJ1-2): GAGVSQSPSNKVTEKGKDVELRCDPISGHTALYWYRQSLGQGLEFLIYFQGNSAPDKSGLPSDRFSAERTGGSVSTLTIQRTQQEDSAVYLCASSLDSIYGYTFGSGTRLTVV.